This T cell receptor (beta chain) is drawn from a study of monozygotic twins with inflammatory bowel disease. There are 13 residues in the CDR3. Germline-derived CDR1 and CDR2 are MDHEN and SYDVKM. With the 5' RACE reads reprocessed, TCRdb shows one record per CDR3 protein and no DNA. The data include fewer than 350,000 distinct CDR3 sequences; the top ten clones carry around 2%. Overall study results and limits: For IBD, no single strong associated signal or clonotype was supported.

About this clonotype: No antigen is known for it.

This rearrangement joins TRBV28 to TRBJ2-5. This sequence was found in a human donor with ulcerative colitis or Crohn's disease, or a healthy co-twin of an affected twin (not recorded which). Sequencing was carried out using blood. The CDR3 sequence: CASSSHALETQYF.